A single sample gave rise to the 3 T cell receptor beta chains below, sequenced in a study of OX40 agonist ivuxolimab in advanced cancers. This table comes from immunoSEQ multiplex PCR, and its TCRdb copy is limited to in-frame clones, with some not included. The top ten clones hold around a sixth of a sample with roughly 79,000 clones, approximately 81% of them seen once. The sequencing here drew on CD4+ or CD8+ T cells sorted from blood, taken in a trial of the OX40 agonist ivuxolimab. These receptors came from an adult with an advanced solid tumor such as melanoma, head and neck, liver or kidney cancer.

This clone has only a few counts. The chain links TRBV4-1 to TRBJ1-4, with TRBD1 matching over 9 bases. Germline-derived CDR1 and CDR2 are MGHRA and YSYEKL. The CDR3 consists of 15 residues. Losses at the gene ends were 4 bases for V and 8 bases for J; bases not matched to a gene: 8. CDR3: CASSPTGGLIEKLFF. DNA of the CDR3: TGCGCCAGCAGCCCCACAGGGGGCTTGATAGAAAAACTGTTTTTT.

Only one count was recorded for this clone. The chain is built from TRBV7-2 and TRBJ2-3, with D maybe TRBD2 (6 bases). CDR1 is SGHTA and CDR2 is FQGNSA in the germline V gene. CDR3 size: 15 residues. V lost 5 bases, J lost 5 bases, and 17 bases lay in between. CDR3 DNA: TGTGCCAGCAGCACGGACGGGTCGGAGGGAGATACGCAGTATTTT. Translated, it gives CASSTDGSEGDTQYF. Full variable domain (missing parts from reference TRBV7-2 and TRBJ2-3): GAGVSQSPSNKVTEKGKDVELRCDPISGHTALYWYRQSLGQGLEFLIYFQGNSAPDKSGLPSDRFSAERTGGSVSTLTIQRTQQEDSAVYLCASSTDGSEGDTQYFGPGTRLTVL.

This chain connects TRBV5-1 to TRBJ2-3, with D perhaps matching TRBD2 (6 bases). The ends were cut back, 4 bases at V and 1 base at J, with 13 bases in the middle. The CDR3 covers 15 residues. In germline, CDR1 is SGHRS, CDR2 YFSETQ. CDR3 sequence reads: CASSINGGGTDTQYF. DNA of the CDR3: TGCGCCAGCAGCATAAACGGGGGAGGCACAGATACGCAGTATTTT. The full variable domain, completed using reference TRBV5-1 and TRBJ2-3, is KAGVTQTPRYLIKTRGQQVTLSCSPISGHRSVSWYQQTPGQGLQFLFEYFSETQRNKGNFPGRFSGRQFSNSRSEMNVSTLELGDSALYLCASSINGGGTDTQYFGPGTRLTVL.